This is a list of T cell receptor beta chains from one sample in a study of identical twins. TCRdb used MiXCR to reprocess the 5' RACE reads, holding one entry per CDR3 protein. Of around 160,000 distinct CDR3 sequences in the sample, under 4.5% are singletons; the top ten hold approximately 7.7%. Sequences were obtained from memory T cells sorted from blood. The receptors come from a young man in good health. CDR3s include the opening cysteine and the closing phenylalanine or tryptophan. The order of the fields is clone size, J gene, D gene, V gene, CDR3 protein, CDR3 DNA. The D gene is left open where the match is weak. Clone sizes are shown as once, few, many or a size class.

many,TRBJ1-1,TRBD1,TRBV12-3/TRBV12-4,CASSSGTANTEAFF,TGTGCCAGCAGCTCCGGGACAGCGAACACTGAAGCTTTCTTT
many,TRBJ1-1,NA,TRBV7-3,CASSESRNTEAFF,TGTGCCAGCAGCGAGTCTAGGAACACTGAAGCTTTCTTT
many,TRBJ1-5,TRBD1,TRBV28,CASSSGQGSQPQHF,TGTGCCAGCAGCTCCGGACAGGGGAGTCAGCCCCAGCATTTT
many,TRBJ2-5,TRBD2,TRBV12-3/TRBV12-4,CASSFASGRQAETQYF,TGTGCCAGCAGTTTTGCTAGCGGGAGGCAGGCAGAGACCCAGTACTTC
many,TRBJ2-1,NA,TRBV7-2,CASSLPQRVGSYNEQFF,TGTGCCAGCAGCCTACCCCAGCGTGTAGGGTCCTACAATGAGCAGTTCTTC
many,TRBJ2-6,NA,TRBV6-2/TRBV6-3,CASTQKGGSGANVLTF,TGTGCCAGCACCCAAAAAGGGGGATCCGGGGCCAACGTCCTGACTTTC
many,TRBJ2-5,TRBD2,TRBV7-9,CASSLGRGSETQYF,TGTGCCAGCAGCTTAGGACGCGGGAGCGAGACCCAGTACTTC
many,TRBJ1-5,NA,TRBV27,CASSFRGQSNQPQHF,TGTGCCAGCAGTTTCCGCGGACAGAGCAATCAGCCCCAGCATTTT
many,TRBJ1-2,NA,TRBV10-3,CAISESGQPRGTRWGYTF,TGTGCCATCAGTGAGTCGGGCCAACCTCGAGGGACAAGATGGGGCTACACCTTC
many,TRBJ2-3,NA,TRBV20-1,CSADRSVTDTQYF,TGCAGTGCTGACAGGTCCGTCACAGATACGCAGTATTTT
many,TRBJ2-3,TRBD2,TRBV9,CASSASGSQDTQYF,TGTGCCAGCAGCGCTAGCGGGAGCCAGGATACGCAGTATTTT